This T cell receptor beta chain was found in a study of blood T cell repertoires in COVID-19. Assay used: immunoSEQ multiplex PCR; TCRdb lists only in-frame clones, some missing. Here the sample spans approximately 210,000 clones, 87% being singletons. Germline-derived CDR1 and CDR2 are SGHDT and YYEEEE. V lost 4 bases to trimming and J lost 5 bases; unmatched junction nucleotides: 6. The CDR3 is 15 residues long. This TCR came from a man aged 25-45 years in a cohort exposed to, infected with or recovered from COVID-19 (not recorded which). V and J are TRBV5-6 and TRBJ2-2; 9 positions agree with TRBD1. The specimen was PBMCs or T cells enriched from blood (not recorded which). Here the CDR3 DNA reads TGTGCCAGCAGCCCCGGGACAGGGAGGACCGGGGAGCTGTTTTTT. Its protein is CASSPGTGRTGELFF.